This T cell receptor (beta chain) emerged from a study of tumor-infiltrating lymphocytes in glioblastoma multiforme. Study findings and constraints: No surface-marker sorting into functional T cell subtypes was done. Detected clone frequencies may not reflect cell counts, being RNA-based.

Multiple V-beta primers and a C-beta primer amplified TCRB from RNA. No unique molecular identifiers were described for these TCRB libraries. MiXCR, applied by TCRdb to the multiplex PCR reads, yields one record per CDR3 protein. The sample carries approximately 20,000 distinct CDR3 sequences, about 70% recorded once. Regarding this clonotype: Its antigen remains unknown. A much larger clone differs by one base, so this may be a read error.

The sequencing sample was made of peripheral blood. The sequence was obtained from a male donor with glioblastoma.

CDR3 bases: TGCGCCAGCAGCTTGTCCGGGATTACAGCGTACTTC. Amino acid sequence: CASSLSGITAYF. This chain uses TRBV5-1 with TRBJ2-5; D is perhaps TRBD2 (5 bases). The V gene's germline CDR1 is SGHRS and CDR2 YFSETQ. There are 12 residues in the CDR3. Trimming pared 1 base from V and 13 bases from J, leaving 14 bases between.